This T cell receptor (beta chain) emerged from a study of T-cell reconstitution after alpha-beta-depleted transplantation in children. Overall study findings and caveats: There were reportedly several hundred expanded graft clones from which alpha-beta T cells came about two months after transplant. T-cell counts and diversity at one year post-transplant came mainly from newly produced T cells.

In this sample, this clonotype turned up a few times. Its antigen is not identified. Preparing the TCRbeta library involved the use of unique molecular identifiers. Using its own MiXCR run on the PCR reads, TCRdb lists one record per CDR3 protein. The sample lists 330,000 or so distinct CDR3 sequences, roughly 7.8% occurring once. This specimen consisted of peripheral blood, obtained 360 days after TCRalphabeta/CD19-depleted stem cell transplant. The source of this sequence is a female patient aged 2-9 years who had a stem cell transplant for Fanconi anemia, so the T cells may come from the graft donor.

This CDR3 is CASSLGQSTYNEQFF. DNA for the CDR3: TGTGCCAGCAGCTTGGGACAGTCGACCTACAATGAGCAGTTCTTC. The chain links TRBV11-3 to TRBJ2-1; the match to TRBD1 covers 7 bases. Germline V gene data show CDR1 as SGHNT and CDR2 as YENEEA. The CDR3 is 15 residues long. V shed 3 bases and J 2 bases; nucleotides not matched to a gene: 4.